This T cell receptor beta chain was documented in a study of post-analysis software for immune sequencing data (dated by TCRdb to the mid-2010s). Background for the entire study: Recorded disease courses included relapsing-remitting, secondary progressive and progressive-relapsing multiple sclerosis, with some patients lacking subtype annotation. Patient repertoires were compared against ten to twelve previously published healthy control repertoires from donors aged about 6 to 27 years. A subset of samples was prepared in parallel using single-end sample barcoding, then pooled and co-amplified after Illumina adapter ligation.

The germline V gene specifies SGHAT as CDR1 and FQNNGV as CDR2. There are 13 amino acids in the CDR3, from cysteine to phenylalanine inclusive. Only CDR3 DNA is held: 39 bases, read in frame from base 1. V and J lose 6 bases and 6 bases, and a span of 13 bases separates them. Libraries were constructed by PCR. TCRdb names Illumina HiSeq 2500 as the instrument used. Unique molecular identifiers were incorporated into TCR beta cDNA libraries to reduce PCR and sequencing biases. Some 500,000 cDNA molecules were obtained per 1 to 10 million input T cells, so each molecule approximated one T cell. Patient libraries were prepared and sequenced with the same protocol used for the earlier healthy control dataset. Within a given batch, samples were prepared together, multiplexed and sequenced on the same HiSeq lane. The study's processing was this. Raw barcoded reads were processed with MIGEC, discarding single-read molecular identifier groups before consensus assembly and CDR3 extraction. Clonotype tables were post-analysed with VDJtools, and diversity was normalized by down-sampling all datasets to the smallest sample size. In repertoire overlap clustering, CDR3 amino acid sequences, but not nucleotide sequences, were matched to correct batch-related cross-sample contamination. The public sequencing data were trimmed at Q25 with fastp and processed into clonotypes with MiXCR by TCRdb, which kept only in-frame beta chains. Rows matching on CDR3 protein sequence are summarized as one entry with the most common DNA and genes. The V and J calls follow TCRdb's processing rather than the paper's. The sample table lists 740,000 or so distinct CDR3 sequences, approximately 57% of them with a count of one. The ten largest make up approximately 4.5% of the sample.

Concerning this clonotype: Its antigen remains unidentified. No per-base quality is available; no much larger clone lies one base away.

To demonstrate the VDJtools post-analysis software, the study profiled TCR beta repertoires from the peripheral blood of 10 to 15 young patients with multiple sclerosis. Multiple sclerosis patients were children and adolescents aged 6 to 15 years. Study-wide findings and limitations: The control group was slightly older than the multiple sclerosis patient group. When samples were clustered directly using the F measure, samples prepared in the same batch co-clustered strongly, which prompted a batch-effect correction. Normalized Chao1 diversity was significantly lower in multiple sclerosis patients than controls, suggesting substantial peripheral T-cell clonal expansion. Patients showed significantly higher frequencies than controls for a handful of TRBV segments, among them TRBV5-6, TRBV5-1 and TRBV20-1.

The sequencing input was blood. The sequence was obtained from a girl under 18 with multiple sclerosis. The chain is encoded by TRBV11-2 joined to TRBJ2-3, with an unclear D gene assignment. The nucleotide sequence reads TGTGCCAGCAGACCAGCCGCTCCGGATACGCAGTATTTT. It encodes CASRPAAPDTQYF.